This record covers a single TCR beta chain. Profiling relied on immunoSEQ multiplex PCR, and the TCRdb table lists in-frame clones only, not all of them. In the table there are around 130,000 clones, 93% of which are singletons. The CDR3 is 15 residues long. Germline CDR1 reads LGHDT; CDR2 reads YNNKEL (reference sequence). The V and J ends lost 0 bases and 6 bases respectively, with 12 bases between them. These data are taken from a study of T cell responses to AZD1222 COVID-19 vaccine. This receptor was obtained from an adult in good health. This chain connects TRBV3-1 (or the pseudogene TRBV3-2) to TRBJ1-5; D call uncertain. The sample consisted of peripheral blood, taken on day 0 of AZD1222 vaccination. This CDR3 is CASSQEHGYGQPQHF. The CDR3 coding sequence is TGTGCCAGCAGCCAAGAACACGGGTACGGTCAGCCCCAGCATTTT.